This section outlines one T cell receptor (beta chain) sequence together with its context. Its antigen is currently unknown. This may arise from a read error, as a much more abundant clone is one base away. The source of the sample is a study of molecular identifiers for immune sequencing clone quantification. Whole-study findings and limits: Barcodes shared by identical TCR molecules could lead to underestimated sizes of highly expanded clones. Among one million naive cells, spiked Jurkat TCR RNA from a single cell was reportedly detectable.

The CDR3 has 14 residues. Previously described methods with listed TCR primers produced the bulk TCR libraries. TCRdb re-called the PCR reads with MiXCR, one entry per CDR3 protein. Of 85,000 to 90,000 distinct CDR3 sequences detected, 20% to 25% appear once; the ten largest clones hold about 0.8%. Naive CD8 T cells were sorted as CD8+CD4-CCR7+CD45RA+. This TCR was sampled from a human donor in good health. Some libraries in this study had Jurkat cell RNA spiked in. The specimen was naive CD8+ T cells from blood, with Jurkat cell RNA spiked in. Subset given: FACS-sorted CD8+CD4-CCR7+CD45RA+ naive T cells. V and J are TRBV12-3 or TRBV12-4 and TRBJ2-1; possible D gene TRBD1, 5 bases. The CDR3, as DNA: TGTGCCAGCAGTTTAGGTCCTTCAGGGAATGAGCAGCTCTTC. The encoded protein is CASSLGPSGNEQLF.